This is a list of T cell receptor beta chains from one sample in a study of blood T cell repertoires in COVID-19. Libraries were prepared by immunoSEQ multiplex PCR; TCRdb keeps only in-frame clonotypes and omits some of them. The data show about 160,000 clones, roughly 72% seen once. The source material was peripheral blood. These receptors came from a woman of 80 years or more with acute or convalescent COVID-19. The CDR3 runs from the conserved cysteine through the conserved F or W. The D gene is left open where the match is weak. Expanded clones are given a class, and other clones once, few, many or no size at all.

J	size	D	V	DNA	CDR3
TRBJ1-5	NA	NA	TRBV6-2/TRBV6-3	TGTGCCAGCAGTTACGGTTCAGGGGGCAATCAGCCCCAGCATTTT	CASSYGSGGNQPQHF
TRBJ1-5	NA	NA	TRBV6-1	TGTGCCAGCAGTGACATACGACAGGATAGCAATCAGCCCCAGCATTTT	CASSDIRQDSNQPQHF
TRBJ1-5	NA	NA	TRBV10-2	TGCGCCAGCAGGCCGGGGGGCTGGCAGCCCCAGCATTTT	CASRPGGWQPQHF
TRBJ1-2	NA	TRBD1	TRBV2	TGTGCCAGCAGCATGGACAGGGGTTGGAGTGGCTACACCTTC	CASSMDRGWSGYTF
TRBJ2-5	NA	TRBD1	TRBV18	TGTGCCAGCTCATCCGGGACAGGGGTGTACCAAGAGACCCAGTACTTC	CASSSGTGVYQETQYF
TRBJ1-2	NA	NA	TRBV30	TGTGCCTGGAGGGCCCCGGGGGGCTACACCTTC	CAWRAPGGYTF
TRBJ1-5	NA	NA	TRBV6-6	TGTGCCAGCAAAAGGACCGGGGACAATCAGCCCCAGCATTTT	CASKRTGDNQPQHF
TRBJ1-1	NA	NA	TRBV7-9	TGTGCCAGCAGGCCCTCTTGGAGTCTCACTGAAGCTTTCTTT	CASRPSWSLTEAFF
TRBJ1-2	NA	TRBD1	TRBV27	TGTGCCAGCAGTTTTTTGGACAGGGGCGGCTACACCTTC	CASSFLDRGGYTF
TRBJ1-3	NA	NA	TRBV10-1	TGCGCCAGCAGCGCGGCCTCTGGAAACACCATATATTTT	CASSAASGNTIYF
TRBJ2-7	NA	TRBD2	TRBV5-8	TGTGCCAGCAGCTTGCCCGGGACTAGCCAGGGCTACGAGCAGTACTTC	CASSLPGTSQGYEQYF
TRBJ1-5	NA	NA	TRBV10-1	TGCGCCAGCAGTTTACAGGGAAATCAGCCCCAGCATTTT	CASSLQGNQPQHF
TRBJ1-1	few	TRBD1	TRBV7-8	TGTGCCAGCAGCCGGCAGCCGGGACAGGGGAAATCTATCAATGAAGCTTTCTTT	CASSRQPGQGKSINEAFF
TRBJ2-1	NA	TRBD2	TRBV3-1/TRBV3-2	TGTGCCAGCAGCGTCACTAGCGGGACCTACAATGAGCAGTTCTTC	CASSVTSGTYNEQFF
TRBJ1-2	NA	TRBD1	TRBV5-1	TGCGCCAGCAGCTTGGCAGGGGGCGGTTATGGCTACACCTTC	CASSLAGGGYGYTF